The 24 T cell receptor beta chains presented below share a single source sample, sequenced in a study of shared clonotypes between healthy human individuals. Generated by immunoSEQ multiplex PCR, the TCRdb table keeps only in-frame clones and is missing some. This table has over a million clones, around 95% appearing once. Sample: naive CD4+ T cells sorted from blood. Subset defined: CD45RA+ positively selected. The receptor set was obtained from a man aged 30 to 39 in good health.

The chain links TRBV7-9 to TRBJ1-1, with D hard to call. Between the trimmed V and J ends, which lost 4 bases and 0 bases, there was a span of 12 bases. The CDR3 is made up of 15 amino acids. Germline V lookup: CDR1 SEHNR, CDR2 FQNEAQ (reference sequence). DNA for the CDR3: TGTGCCAGCAGCTCCCGCCAGTTTTTGAACACTGAAGCTTTCTTT. This gives the protein CASSSRQFLNTEAFF.

The chain combines TRBV29-1 with TRBJ1-3; no reliable D call. This CDR3 has 12 amino acids. V lost 6 bases and J lost 4, with 10 bases in between. Per germline, CDR1 SQVTM and CDR2 ANQGSEA. The CDR3 reads CSVTGFGNTIYF. DNA of the CDR3: TGCAGCGTCACGGGATTCGGAAACACCATATATTTT.

The chain uses TRBV6-5 and TRBJ2-6; D is ambiguous. Germline values: CDR1 MNHEY, CDR2 SVGAGI. The length of the CDR3 is 14 residues. Deletions cut 3 bases from V and 2 bases from J, with 5 bases between. CDR3 residues: CASSYNPGANVLTF. DNA for the CDR3: TGTGCCAGCAGTTATAACCCTGGGGCCAACGTCCTGACTTTC.

The chain's CDR3 is CSGWGQGQFF. The CDR3 coding sequence is TGCAGCGGGTGGGGCCAGGGGCAATTCTTC. J is TRBJ2-1 and V is TRBV29-1; TRBD1 is a possible D gene (6 bases). This CDR3 region has 10 residues. V lost 7 bases, J lost 16 bases, and 17 bases lay in between. CDR1 SQVTM and CDR2 ANQGSEA come from the germline V gene.

Comment on this clone: Different DNA sequences within this sample yield the same CDR3. The rearrangement joins TRBV18 to TRBJ1-1, with TRBD1 matching over 7 bases. This CDR3 is 13 amino acids long. The V and J ends lost 6 bases and 2 bases, in that order; junction bases with no gene match: 3. Germline CDR1 KGHSH, CDR2 LQKENI. CDR3 protein: CASSGQKNTEAFF. The CDR3 nucleotides read TGTGCCAGCTCGGGACAGAAAAACACTGAAGCTTTCTTT.

The chain is built from TRBV15 and TRBJ1-4, with D uncertain. This CDR3 comprises 15 residues. CDR1 and CDR2 (germline): LNHNV, YYDKDF (reference sequence). The ends were cut back, 0 bases at V and 3 bases at J, with 8 bases in the middle. The DNA of the CDR3 is TGTGCCACCAGCAGAGATAACGGGCCTAATGAAAAACTGTTTTTT. Translated, it gives CATSRDNGPNEKLFF.

V gene TRBV5-1 combines with J gene TRBJ2-5, with 11 bases identical to TRBD2. The CDR3 is made up of 18 amino acids. Per the germline V gene, CDR1 is SGHRS and CDR2 is YFSETQ. With V trimmed by 4 bases and J by 4 bases, 15 bases remained unmatched. The chain's CDR3 is CASSAGLAGIGVSETQYF. CDR3 nucleotides: TGCGCCAGCAGCGCCGGACTAGCGGGCATCGGCGTTTCAGAGACCCAGTACTTC. The whole variable domain, filled in from reference TRBV5-1 and TRBJ2-5, reads KAGVTQTPRYLIKTRGQQVTLSCSPISGHRSVSWYQQTPGQGLQFLFEYFSETQRNKGNFPGRFSGRQFSNSRSEMNVSTLELGDSALYLCASSAGLAGIGVSETQYFGPGTRLLVL.

The rearrangement uses TRBV27 and TRBJ2-3; 10 nucleotides line up with TRBD2. With 4 bases clipped from V and 6 bases from J, the junction kept 13 bases outside the gene matches. Germline V CDR1 and CDR2: MNHEY, SMNVEV (reference sequence). CDR3 size: 17 residues. The CDR3 protein is CASSWLAGGGAGDTQYF. In DNA, the CDR3 is TGTGCCAGCAGTTGGTTAGCGGGAGGAGGGGCCGGGGATACGCAGTATTTT.

The V and J genes are TRBV6-5 and TRBJ1-1; D remains unclear. V lost 5 bases and J 7 bases, leaving 11 bases between the germline ends. The CDR3 contains 12 residues. Germline CDR1 is MNHEY and CDR2 is SVGAGI. CDR3 nucleotides: TGTGCCAGCAGTAAAACTAGGAATGAAGCTTTCTTT. Translation gives CASSKTRNEAFF.

The chain employs TRBV6-6 and TRBJ2-5, with TRBD2 as a possible D gene (6 bases). This CDR3 contains 15 residues. CDR1 is MNHNY and CDR2 is SVGAGI in the germline V gene (reference sequence). Between the trimmed V and J ends, which lost 4 bases and 2 bases, there was a span of 14 bases. The CDR3 DNA is TGTGCCAGCAGTTTCTCGACCGGGGGTCAAGAGACCCAGTACTTC. Amino acid sequence: CASSFSTGGQETQYF.

The rearrangement joins TRBV7-2 to TRBJ2-1, with D possibly matching TRBD2 (5 bases). The V end was cut by 4 bases, the J end by 0 bases, with 10 bases between. Germline loops: CDR1 SGHTA, CDR2 FQGNSA. This CDR3 is built from 15 residues. The CDR3 coding sequence is TGTGCCAGCAGCTCCACGGGGAGCTCCTACAATGAGCAGTTCTTC. It codes for CASSSTGSSYNEQFF.

V is TRBV5-6 and J is TRBJ1-3; D remains unclear. The germline V gene has CDR1 SGHDT and CDR2 YYEEEE. CDR3 length equals 16 residues. Trimming stripped 0 bases from V and 1 base from J, with 11 bases between. CDR3 amino acids: CASSLGLRPSGNTIYF. The CDR3 DNA reads TGTGCCAGCAGCTTGGGGTTAAGACCGTCTGGAAACACCATATATTTT.

The rearrangement links TRBV7-9 to TRBJ2-1; tentatively, D is TRBD1 or TRBD2 (5 bases each). From germline, CDR1 is SEHNR and CDR2 FQNEAQ (reference sequence). The CDR3 extends over 15 amino acids. Trimming pared 5 bases from V and 5 bases from J, leaving 16 bases between. CDR3 nucleotides: TGTGCCAGCAGCACCTGGGGGAGCTGGGACAATGAGCAGTTCTTC. Residues: CASSTWGSWDNEQFF.

This chain joins TRBV10-3 and TRBJ2-3, with no clear D. The V end lost 6 bases, the J end lost 0 bases, and 10 bases lay between the germline ends. Per the germline V gene, CDR1 is ENHRY and CDR2 is SYGVKD. The CDR3 covers 14 residues. Here the CDR3 reads CAISGPVSTDTQYF. CDR3 sequence (DNA): TGTGCCATCAGCGGGCCGGTTAGCACAGATACGCAGTATTTT.

The chain couples TRBV7-6 to TRBJ2-1; TRBD2 agrees at 9 bases. This CDR3 has 16 residues. Germline V gives CDR1 SGHVS, CDR2 FNYEAQ. V shed 7 bases and J 0 bases; nucleotides not matched to a gene: 7. The CDR3 here is CASKAGGPSSYNEQFF. DNA of the CDR3: TGTGCCAGCAAAGCGGGAGGACCGAGCTCCTACAATGAGCAGTTCTTC.

This chain links TRBV28 with TRBJ1-3; a weak D match, TRBD1 (6 bases). CDR1 and CDR2 from the germline V gene are MDHEN and SYDVKM. The CDR3 is 14 residues long. V lost 6 bases and J lost 2, with 11 bases in between. The CDR3 region has the DNA TGTGCCAGCAGACAGGGAATCGCTGGAAACACCATATATTTT. Amino acids: CASRQGIAGNTIYF. Combining the CDR3 with reference TRBV28 and TRBJ1-3 gives the whole variable domain DVKVTQSSRYLVKRTGEKVFLECVQDMDHENMFWYRQDPGLGLRLIYFSYDVKMKEKGDIPEGYSVSREKKERFSLILESASTNQTSMYLCASRQGIAGNTIYFGEGSWLTVV.

J is TRBJ1-1 and V is TRBV5-1; 9 nucleotides agree with TRBD1. The CDR3 is 15 residues long. The junction had 2 bases not matched to a gene; V was cut back by 1 base and J by 1 base. Germline CDR1 SGHRS, CDR2 YFSETQ. The CDR3 is CASSLTGQGNTEAFF. DNA of the CDR3: TGCGCCAGCAGCTTGACGGGACAGGGGAACACTGAAGCTTTCTTT.

Notes on this clone: Distinct nucleotide sequences in the sample also encode this CDR3. The CDR3 DNA reads TGCGCCAGCAGCGAAACAGATACGCAGTATTTT. Residues: CASSETDTQYF. The chain combines TRBV5-1 with TRBJ2-3, with D hard to call. Between the trimmed V and J ends, which lost 4 bases and 3 bases, there was a span of 3 bases. The CDR3 sequence is 11 residues long. The germline gives CDR1 SGHRS, CDR2 YFSETQ.

In the case of this clone: Other nucleotide sequences from this sample produce the same CDR3. The chain joins TRBV6-1 to TRBJ1-1, with no clear D. CDR1 and CDR2 from the germline V gene are MNHNS and SASEGT. The V end was cut by 6 bases, the J end by 0 bases, with 8 bases between. The CDR3 contains 13 residues. The CDR3 bases are TGTGCCAGCAGCCAGACACTGAACACTGAAGCTTTCTTT. This gives the protein CASSQTLNTEAFF.

The chain joins TRBV28 to TRBJ1-2; D remains unclear. The V gene lost 7 bases and the J gene lost 7 bases, with 10 bases spanning the gap. This CDR3 spans 11 amino acids. Germline-derived CDR1 and CDR2 are MDHEN and SYDVKM. DNA for the CDR3: TGTGCCAGCACGAACGGGTTTGGCTACACCTTC. This translates into CASTNGFGYTF.

The V call is TRBV4-3, the J call TRBJ2-7, with 10 bases matching TRBD1. The germline V gene has CDR1 LGHNA and CDR2 YSLEER. The CDR3 is made up of 14 amino acids. Trimming took 5 bases from V and 3 from J; bases not matched to a gene: 4. This CDR3 reads CASSVGQGGYEQYF. CDR3 sequence (DNA): TGCGCCAGCAGCGTCGGACAGGGGGGCTACGAGCAGTACTTC.

The rearrangement uses TRBV27 and TRBJ2-1; a weak D match, TRBD2 (6 bases). Looked up from germline, CDR1 is MNHEY and CDR2 is SMNVEV (reference sequence). The V end lost 5 bases, the J end lost 7 bases, and 18 bases lay between the germline ends. The CDR3 length is 15 residues. The CDR3 spells CASSSWGDAGNEQFF. As DNA, the CDR3 is TGTGCCAGCAGTAGCTGGGGGGATGCAGGGAATGAGCAGTTCTTC.

The chain carries TRBV11-3 and TRBJ2-2; D is uncertain. The CDR3 totals 15 residues. The germline CDR1 and CDR2 sequences are SGHNT and YENEEA. Trimming left V 0 bases short and J 5 bases short, with 10 bases between. CDR3 sequence reads: CASSLDNRQTGELFF. The CDR3 coding sequence is TGTGCCAGCAGCTTAGATAACCGGCAGACCGGGGAGCTGTTTTTT.

J is TRBJ2-1 and V is TRBV15; possibly TRBD2 for D (5 bases). CDR3 length: 13 residues. The germline V gene encodes CDR1 LNHNV and CDR2 YYDKDF (reference sequence). V was trimmed by 3 bases and J by 2 bases, leaving 5 bases between them. CDR3 sequence: CATSRRAYNEQFF. The CDR3 nucleotides are TGTGCCACCAGCAGGAGGGCCTACAATGAGCAGTTCTTC.